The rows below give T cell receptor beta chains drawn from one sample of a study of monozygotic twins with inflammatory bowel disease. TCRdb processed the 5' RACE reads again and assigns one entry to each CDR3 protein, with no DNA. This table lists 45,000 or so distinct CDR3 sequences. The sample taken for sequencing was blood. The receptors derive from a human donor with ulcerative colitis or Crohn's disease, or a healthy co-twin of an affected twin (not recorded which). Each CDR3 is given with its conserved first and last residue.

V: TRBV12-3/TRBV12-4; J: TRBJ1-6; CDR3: CASSLQGLNSPLHF
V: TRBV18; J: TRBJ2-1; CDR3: CASSPTSGGNEQFF
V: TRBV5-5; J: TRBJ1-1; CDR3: CASSFSVAGGNTEAFF
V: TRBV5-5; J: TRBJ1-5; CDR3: CASSLVGNQPQHF
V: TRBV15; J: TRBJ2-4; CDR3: CATSREISRHQNIQYF
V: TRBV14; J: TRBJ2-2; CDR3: CASSQGDGSLANTGELFF
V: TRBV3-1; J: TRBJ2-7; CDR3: CASSVGVGEQYF
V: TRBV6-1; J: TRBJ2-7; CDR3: CASSPTASNSYEQYF
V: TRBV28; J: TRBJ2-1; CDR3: CASNRDRVYNEQFF
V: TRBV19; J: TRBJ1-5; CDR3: CASSIVEGAAQPQHF
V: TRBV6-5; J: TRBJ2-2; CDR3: CASSYSTGHDTGELFF
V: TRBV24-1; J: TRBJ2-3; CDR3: CATSDFGTDTQYF
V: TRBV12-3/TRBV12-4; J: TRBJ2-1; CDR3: CASSSHRLGSTNEQFF
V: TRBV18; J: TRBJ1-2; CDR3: CASSPLRAGGDDYGYTF
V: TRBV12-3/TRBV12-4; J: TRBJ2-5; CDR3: CASSLSPQETQYF
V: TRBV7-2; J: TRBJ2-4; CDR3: CASSAGGTSRAKNIQYF
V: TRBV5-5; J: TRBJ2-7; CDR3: CASSLEQVWDEQYF
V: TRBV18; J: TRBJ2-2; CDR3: CASSSIAGGMNISGELFF
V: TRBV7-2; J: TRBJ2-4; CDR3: CASKLGTAVAKNIQYF
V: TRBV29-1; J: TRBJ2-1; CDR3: CSVEGRPNEQFF
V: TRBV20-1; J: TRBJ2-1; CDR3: CSARDTGTSNEQFF
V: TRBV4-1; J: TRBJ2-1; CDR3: CASSQKTSGVYNEQFF
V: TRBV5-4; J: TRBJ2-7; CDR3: CASTPGPDAYEQYF
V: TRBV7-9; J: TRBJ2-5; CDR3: CASRLEETQYF
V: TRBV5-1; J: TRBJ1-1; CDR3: CASSPRQGGMNTEAFF
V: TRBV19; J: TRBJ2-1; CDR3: CASSMGETNEQFF
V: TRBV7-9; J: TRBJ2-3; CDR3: CASSSGTSGNVDTQYF
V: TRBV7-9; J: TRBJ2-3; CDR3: CASSLGAWDTQYF
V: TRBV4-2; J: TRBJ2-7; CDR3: CASSQVTGAYEQYF
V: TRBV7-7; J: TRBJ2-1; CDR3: CASSLRGSLAGGGEQFF
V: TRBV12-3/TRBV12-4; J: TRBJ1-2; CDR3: CASSGGQGHGYTF
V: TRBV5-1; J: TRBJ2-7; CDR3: CASSLGLPPYEQYF